The 5 T cell receptor beta chains below all came from one sample that was sequenced in a study of patients and donors after allogeneic stem cell transplantation. TCRdb re-derived calls from the RT-PCR reads in MiXCR, one entry per CDR3 protein. Of about 960,000 distinct CDR3 sequences listed, roughly 17% are singletons. The sequenced material came from blood, either unsorted or a sorted T cell fraction (not recorded which). All receptors derive from a human donor who was either an allogeneic HSCT recipient or a stem cell or donor lymphocyte infusion donor (not recorded which). It is not recorded whose cells these are; they may come from a transplant donor.

The chain recombines TRBV20-1 with TRBJ2-1, with a possible D match to TRBD2 (5 bases). CDR3 length equals 14 residues. V lost 0 bases and J lost 6, with 12 bases in between. CDR1 and CDR2 (germline): DFQATT, SNEGSKA (reference sequence). CDR3 residues: CSARDRRVINEQFF. CDR3 in DNA: TGCAGTGCTAGAGATAGGCGGGTAATCAATGAGCAGTTCTTC.

This clonotype was recorded many times. V usage is TRBV20-1 and J usage is TRBJ2-2; no reliable D call. This CDR3 spans 11 amino acids. Between the trimmed V and J ends, which lost 6 bases and 5 bases, there was a span of 7 bases. The V gene's germline CDR1 is DFQATT and CDR2 SNEGSKA (reference sequence). CDR3 nucleotide sequence: TGCAGTGCGAGGTCAACCGGGGAGCTGTTTTTT. This gives the protein CSARSTGELFF.

In its sample, this clonotype was seen a few times. This chain links TRBV5-4 with TRBJ1-1, with D perhaps matching TRBD1 (5 bases). CDR1 SGHNT and CDR2 YYREEE come from the germline V gene (reference sequence). The germline V and J ends were trimmed by 3 bases and 1 base, with 10 bases remaining between them. The CDR3 contains 14 residues. This chain's CDR3 is CASSSDGANTEAFF. In DNA, the CDR3 is TGTGCCAGCAGCTCCGACGGGGCGAACACTGAAGCTTTCTTT.

This clonotype was recorded many times. The CDR3 region has the DNA TGTGCCAGCAGTTCTTGGGGGGAGGGCCAAGAGACCCAGTACTTC. Its protein product is CASSSWGEGQETQYF. This rearrangement joins TRBV12-3 or TRBV12-4 to TRBJ2-5; 7 bases fit TRBD2. J was trimmed by 1 base and V by 4 bases; bases with no gene match: 6. The CDR3 is 15 amino acids.

The chain has TRBV6-5 and TRBJ2-5; D is perhaps TRBD1 (6 bases). This CDR3 is 12 amino acids long. Germline assignment: CDR1 MNHEY and CDR2 SVGAGI. The V end was cut by 6 bases, the J end by 5 bases, with 10 bases between. CDR3 residues: CASRQGGETQYF. The CDR3, as DNA: TGTGCCAGCAGACAGGGCGGGGAGACCCAGTACTTC.